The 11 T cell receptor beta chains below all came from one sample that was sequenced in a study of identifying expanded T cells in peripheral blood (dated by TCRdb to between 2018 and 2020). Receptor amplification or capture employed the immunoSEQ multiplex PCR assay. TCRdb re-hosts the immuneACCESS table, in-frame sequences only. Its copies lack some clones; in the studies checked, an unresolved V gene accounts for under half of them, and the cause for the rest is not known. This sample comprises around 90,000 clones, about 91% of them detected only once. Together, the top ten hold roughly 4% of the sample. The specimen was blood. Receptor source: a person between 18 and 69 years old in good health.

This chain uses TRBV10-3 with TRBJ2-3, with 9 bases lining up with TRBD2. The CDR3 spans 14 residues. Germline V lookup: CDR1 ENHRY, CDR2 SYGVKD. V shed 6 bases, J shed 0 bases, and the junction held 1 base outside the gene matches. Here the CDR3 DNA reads TGTGCCATCAGGCTAGCGGGGAGCACAGATACGCAGTATTTT. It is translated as CAIRLAGSTDTQYF.

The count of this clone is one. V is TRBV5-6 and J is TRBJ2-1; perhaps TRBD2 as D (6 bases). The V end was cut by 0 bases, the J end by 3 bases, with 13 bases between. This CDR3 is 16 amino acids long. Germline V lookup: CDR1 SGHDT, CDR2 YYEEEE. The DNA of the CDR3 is TGTGCCAGCAGCTTGGCGCTAGCGACCTTCTACAATGAGCAGTTCTTC. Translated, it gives CASSLALATFYNEQFF.

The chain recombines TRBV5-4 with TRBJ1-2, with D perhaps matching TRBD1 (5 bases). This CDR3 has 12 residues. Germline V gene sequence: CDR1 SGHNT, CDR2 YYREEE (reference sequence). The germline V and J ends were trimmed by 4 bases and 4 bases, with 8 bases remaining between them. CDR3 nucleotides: TGTGCCAGCAGCGCGACAGTCTATGGCTACACCTTC. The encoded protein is CASSATVYGYTF.

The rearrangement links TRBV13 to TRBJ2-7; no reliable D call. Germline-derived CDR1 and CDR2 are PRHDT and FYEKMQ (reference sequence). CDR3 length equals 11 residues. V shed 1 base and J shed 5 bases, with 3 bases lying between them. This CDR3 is CASSLVDEQYF. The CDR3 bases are TGTGCCAGCAGCTTAGTAGACGAGCAGTACTTC. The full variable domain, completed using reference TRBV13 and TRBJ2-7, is AAGVIQSPRHLIKEKRETATLKCYPIPRHDTVYWYQQGPGQDPQFLISFYEKMQSDKGSIPDRFSAQQFSDYHSELNMSSLELGDSALYFCASSLVDEQYFGPGTRLTVT.

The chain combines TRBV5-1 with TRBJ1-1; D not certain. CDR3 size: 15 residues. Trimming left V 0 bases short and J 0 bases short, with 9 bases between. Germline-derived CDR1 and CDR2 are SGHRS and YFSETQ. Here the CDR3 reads CASSLAQSMNTEAFF. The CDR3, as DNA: TGCGCCAGCAGCTTGGCCCAGAGCATGAACACTGAAGCTTTCTTT. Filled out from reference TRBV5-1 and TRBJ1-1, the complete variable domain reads KAGVTQTPRYLIKTRGQQVTLSCSPISGHRSVSWYQQTPGQGLQFLFEYFSETQRNKGNFPGRFSGRQFSNSRSEMNVSTLELGDSALYLCASSLAQSMNTEAFFGQGTRLTVV.

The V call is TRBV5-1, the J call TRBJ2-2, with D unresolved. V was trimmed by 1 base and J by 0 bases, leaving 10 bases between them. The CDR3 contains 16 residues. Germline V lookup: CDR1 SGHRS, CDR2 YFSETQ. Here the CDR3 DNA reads TGCGCCAGCAGCTTGCGATCCCAACCGAACACCGGGGAGCTGTTTTTT. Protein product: CASSLRSQPNTGELFF. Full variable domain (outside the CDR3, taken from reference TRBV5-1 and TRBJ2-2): KAGVTQTPRYLIKTRGQQVTLSCSPISGHRSVSWYQQTPGQGLQFLFEYFSETQRNKGNFPGRFSGRQFSNSRSEMNVSTLELGDSALYLCASSLRSQPNTGELFFGEGSRLTVL.

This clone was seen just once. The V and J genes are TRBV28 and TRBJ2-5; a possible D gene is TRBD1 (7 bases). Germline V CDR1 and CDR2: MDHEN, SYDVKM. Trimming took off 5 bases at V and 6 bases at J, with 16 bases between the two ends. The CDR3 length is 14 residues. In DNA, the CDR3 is TGTGCCAGCAGTCCGTGGACAGGCGGGAAGACCCAGTACTTC. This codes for CASSPWTGGKTQYF.

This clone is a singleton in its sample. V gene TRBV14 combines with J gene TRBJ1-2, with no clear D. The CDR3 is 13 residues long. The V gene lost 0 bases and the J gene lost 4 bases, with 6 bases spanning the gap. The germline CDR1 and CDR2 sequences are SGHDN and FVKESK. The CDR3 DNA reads TGTGCCAGCAGCCAAGAAGTTCGCTATGGCTACACCTTC. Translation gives CASSQEVRYGYTF.

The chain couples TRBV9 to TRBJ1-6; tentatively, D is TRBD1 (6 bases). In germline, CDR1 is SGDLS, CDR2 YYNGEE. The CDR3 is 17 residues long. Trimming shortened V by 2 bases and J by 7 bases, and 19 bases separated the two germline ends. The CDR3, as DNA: TGTGCCAGCAGCGTCACTCCCGGGGGGCGGAAAAATTCACCCCTCCACTTT. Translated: CASSVTPGGRKNSPLHF.

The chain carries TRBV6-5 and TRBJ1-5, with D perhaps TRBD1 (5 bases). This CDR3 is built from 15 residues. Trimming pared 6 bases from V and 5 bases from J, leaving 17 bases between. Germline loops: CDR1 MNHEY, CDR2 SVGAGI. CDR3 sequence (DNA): TGTGCCAGCAGCACGGGGGGGGATCGGCATCAGCCCCAGCATTTT. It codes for CASSTGGDRHQPQHF.

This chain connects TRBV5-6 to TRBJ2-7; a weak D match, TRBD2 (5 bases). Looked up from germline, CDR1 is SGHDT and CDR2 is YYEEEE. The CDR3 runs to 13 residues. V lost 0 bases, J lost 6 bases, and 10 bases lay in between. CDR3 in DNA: TGTGCCAGCAGCTTGGTGGCCAGCGGCGAGCAGTACTTC. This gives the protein CASSLVASGEQYF.